This T cell receptor beta chain was sequenced for a study of blood T cell repertoires in COVID-19. Looking at the study overall: Some COVID-19 samples were acute and others convalescent; all came from the United States, Italy and Spain. PBMCs, B-cell-depleted T cells, or T cells were the source of the cDNA or gDNA that made up the material.

Under the authors' procedure: Scientists estimated how many nucleated cells there were by amplifying reference gene primers. Sequencing was performed with immunoSEQ multiplex PCR; in TCRdb, only in-frame clones are kept and a portion is missing. V, J and clone size were drawn from that table, and D and trimming were deduced from the DNA. Among about 200,000 clones listed, around 87% were seen once. About this clone: Different DNA sequences within this sample yield the same CDR3.

The receptor's source is a man aged 55 to 69 with acute or convalescent COVID-19. The sample was peripheral blood.

Written as DNA, the CDR3 is TGTGCCAGCTCACCACAGGGAGCCGGAAACACCATATATTTT. Encoded protein: CASSPQGAGNTIYF. The chain uses TRBV18 and TRBJ1-3; D gene unclear. Trimming cost V 1 base and J 4 bases, with 8 bases left between them. The CDR3 runs 14 residues. Germline V CDR1 and CDR2: KGHSH, LQKENI.